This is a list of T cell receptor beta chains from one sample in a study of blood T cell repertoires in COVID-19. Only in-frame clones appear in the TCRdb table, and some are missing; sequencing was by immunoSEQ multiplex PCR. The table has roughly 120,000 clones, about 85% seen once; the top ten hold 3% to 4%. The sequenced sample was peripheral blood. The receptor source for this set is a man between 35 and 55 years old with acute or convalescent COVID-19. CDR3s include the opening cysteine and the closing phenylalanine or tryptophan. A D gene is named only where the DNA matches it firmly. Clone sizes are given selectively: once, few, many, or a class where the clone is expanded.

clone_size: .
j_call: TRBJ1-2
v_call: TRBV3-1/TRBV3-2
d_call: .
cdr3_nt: TGTGCCAGCAGCCAACAGGGTGAGGATGGCTACACCTTC
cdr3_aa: CASSQQGEDGYTF

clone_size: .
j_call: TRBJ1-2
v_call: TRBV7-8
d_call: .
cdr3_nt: TGTGCCAGCAGCCCTTCAGCGGACAGCTACTATGGCTACACCTTC
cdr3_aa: CASSPSADSYYGYTF

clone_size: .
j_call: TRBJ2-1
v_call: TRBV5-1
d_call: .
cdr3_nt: TGCGCCAGCACAATTTATCCGGTCGGTACTAGAATCTACAATGAGCAGTTCTTC
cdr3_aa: CASTIYPVGTRIYNEQFF

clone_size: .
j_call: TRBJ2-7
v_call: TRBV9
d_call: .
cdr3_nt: TGTGCCAGCAGCGTAGGGGGCAACGAGCAGTACTTC
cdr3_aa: CASSVGGNEQYF

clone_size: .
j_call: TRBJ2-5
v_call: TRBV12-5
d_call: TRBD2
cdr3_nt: TGTGCTAGTGGTACCGGACTAGCGGGCTTACAAGAGACCCAGTACTTC
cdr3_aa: CASGTGLAGLQETQYF

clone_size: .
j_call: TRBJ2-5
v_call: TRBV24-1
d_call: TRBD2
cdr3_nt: TGTGCCACCAGTGACCCCGAGCGGGGTAGCGGGGGGGCGGGGGAGACCCAGTACTTC
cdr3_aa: CATSDPERGSGGAGETQYF

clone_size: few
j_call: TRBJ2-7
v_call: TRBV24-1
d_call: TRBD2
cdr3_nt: TGTGCCACCAGTGATTCACTAGCGGGGGGTTACGAGCAGTACTTC
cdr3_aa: CATSDSLAGGYEQYF

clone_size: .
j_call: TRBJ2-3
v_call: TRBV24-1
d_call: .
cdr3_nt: TGTGCCACCAGTGTTAGGGGTGCAGATACGCAGTATTTT
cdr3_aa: CATSVRGADTQYF

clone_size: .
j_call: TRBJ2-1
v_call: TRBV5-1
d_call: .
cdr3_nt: TGCGCCAGCAGTTGGGGGCAATCGTACAATGAGCAGTTCTTC
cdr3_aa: CASSWGQSYNEQFF

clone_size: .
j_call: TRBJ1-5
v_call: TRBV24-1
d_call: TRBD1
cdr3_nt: TGTGCCACCAGTGACACGACAGGGCCTGTACAGCCCCAGCATTTT
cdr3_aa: CATSDTTGPVQPQHF

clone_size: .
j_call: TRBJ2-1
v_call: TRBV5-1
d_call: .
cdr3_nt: TGCGCCAGCAACCTGGCCGGGAATTACAATGAGCAGTTCTTC
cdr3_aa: CASNLAGNYNEQFF

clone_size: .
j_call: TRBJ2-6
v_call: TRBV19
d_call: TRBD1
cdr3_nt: TGTGCCAGTAGTACTAGGGACAGGGGGCTCTTTGGGGCCAACGTCCTGACTTTC
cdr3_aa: CASSTRDRGLFGANVLTF

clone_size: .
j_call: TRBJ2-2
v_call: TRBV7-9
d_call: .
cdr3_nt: TGTGCCAGCAGCCCTGGACTACTGAACACCGGGGAGCTGTTTTTT
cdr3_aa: CASSPGLLNTGELFF

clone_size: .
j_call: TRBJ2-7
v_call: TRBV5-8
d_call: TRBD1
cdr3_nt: TGTGCCAGCACCAAACCACCGGGACAGGGAATGAAGCAGTACTTC
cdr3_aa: CASTKPPGQGMKQYF

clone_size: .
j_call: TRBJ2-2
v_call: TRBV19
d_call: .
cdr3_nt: TGTGCCAGTGGCCGTAACACCGGGGAGCTGTTTTTT
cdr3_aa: CASGRNTGELFF

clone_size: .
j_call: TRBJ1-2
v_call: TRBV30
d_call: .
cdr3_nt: TGTGCCTGGACACAGGGATTAGCTGGCTACACCTTC
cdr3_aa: CAWTQGLAGYTF

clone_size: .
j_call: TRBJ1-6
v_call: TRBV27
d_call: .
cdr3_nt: TGTGCCAGCAGGGGGGGGGTTGATTCACCCCTCCACTTT
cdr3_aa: CASRGGVDSPLHF

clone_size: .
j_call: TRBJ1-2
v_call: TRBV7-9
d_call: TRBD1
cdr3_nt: TGTGCCAGCAGCTGGGGACAGGACCCTAACTATGGCTACACCTTC
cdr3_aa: CASSWGQDPNYGYTF

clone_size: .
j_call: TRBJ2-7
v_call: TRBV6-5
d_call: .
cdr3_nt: TGTGCCAGCAGTTACTCAGTGACAGGTTACGAGCAGTACTTC
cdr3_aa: CASSYSVTGYEQYF

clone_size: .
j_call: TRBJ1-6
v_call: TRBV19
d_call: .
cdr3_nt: TGTGCCAGTAGTATCAGTCAGGATTATAATTCACCCCTCCACTTT
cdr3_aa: CASSISQDYNSPLHF

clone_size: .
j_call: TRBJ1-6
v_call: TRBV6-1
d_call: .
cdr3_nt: TGTGCCAGCAGTGACAGATCAGGCCCATATAATTCACCCCTCCACTTT
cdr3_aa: CASSDRSGPYNSPLHF

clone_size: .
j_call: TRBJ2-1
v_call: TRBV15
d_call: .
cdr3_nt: TGTGCCACCAGCTCTATACGGGCGGGTTTGGATGAGCAGTTCTTC
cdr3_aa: CATSSIRAGLDEQFF

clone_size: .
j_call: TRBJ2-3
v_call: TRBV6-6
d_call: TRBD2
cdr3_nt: TGTGCCAGCGGGGCACTAGCGGGGGACCCAAATACGCAGTATTTT
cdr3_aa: CASGALAGDPNTQYF

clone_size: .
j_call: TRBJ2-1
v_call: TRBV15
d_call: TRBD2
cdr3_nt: TGTGCCACCAGCAGGTCCAAGCGGGGGGGCCCCAATGAGCAGTTCTTC
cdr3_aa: CATSRSKRGGPNEQFF

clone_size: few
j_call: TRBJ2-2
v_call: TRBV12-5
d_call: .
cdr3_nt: TGTGCTAGTAACAGGGGAGGCACCGGGGAGCTGTTTTTT
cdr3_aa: CASNRGGTGELFF

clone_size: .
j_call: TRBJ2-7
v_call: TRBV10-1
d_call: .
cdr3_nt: TGCGCCAGCAGTGAGTCGCCTGCTCGCGTGTCGAGGTACTTC
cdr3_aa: CASSESPARVSRYF

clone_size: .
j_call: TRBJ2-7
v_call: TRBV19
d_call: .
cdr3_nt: TGTGCCAGTAGTGCCCGGGGAACCGAGCAGTACTTC
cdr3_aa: CASSARGTEQYF

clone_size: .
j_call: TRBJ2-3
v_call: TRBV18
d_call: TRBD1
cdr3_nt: TGTGCCAGCTCACCGGACAGGGGGAACACGCAGTATTTT
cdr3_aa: CASSPDRGNTQYF

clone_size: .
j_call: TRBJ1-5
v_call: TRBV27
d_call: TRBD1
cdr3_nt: TGTGCCAGCAGACTCGACAGGGTCAGTCAGCCCCAGCATTTT
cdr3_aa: CASRLDRVSQPQHF

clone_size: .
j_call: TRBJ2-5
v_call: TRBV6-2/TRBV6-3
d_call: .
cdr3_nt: TGTGCCAGCAGTTCGGGGGATTCCTCGGAGACCCAGTACTTC
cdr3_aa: CASSSGDSSETQYF

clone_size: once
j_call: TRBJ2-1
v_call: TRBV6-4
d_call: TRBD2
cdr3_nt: TGTGCCAGCAGTGAAATGAGCGGGGGGGGCACGGAGCAGTTCTTC
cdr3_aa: CASSEMSGGGTEQFF

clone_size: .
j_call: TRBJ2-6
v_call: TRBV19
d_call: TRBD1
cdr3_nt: TGTGCCAGTAGCCGACAGGGCCCCTCCTCTGGGGCCAACGTCCTGACTTTC
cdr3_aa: CASSRQGPSSGANVLTF

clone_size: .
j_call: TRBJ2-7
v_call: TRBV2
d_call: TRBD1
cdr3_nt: TGTGCCAGCAGCATACACAGGGGGCCTTACGAGCAGTACTTC
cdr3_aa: CASSIHRGPYEQYF

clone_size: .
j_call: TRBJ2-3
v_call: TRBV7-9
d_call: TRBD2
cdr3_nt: TGTGCCAGCCAAGCGGGACCTAGCACAGATACGCAGTATTTT
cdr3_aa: CASQAGPSTDTQYF

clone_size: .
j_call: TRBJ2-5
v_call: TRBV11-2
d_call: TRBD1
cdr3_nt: TGTGCCAGCAGCTCCTTCCACAGGGGGTCGGTTGAGACCCAGTACTTC
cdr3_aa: CASSSFHRGSVETQYF

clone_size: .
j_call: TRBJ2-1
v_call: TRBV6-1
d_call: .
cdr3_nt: TGTGCCAGCAGTGAACTGAGCTCCTACAATGAGCAGTTCTTC
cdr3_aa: CASSELSSYNEQFF

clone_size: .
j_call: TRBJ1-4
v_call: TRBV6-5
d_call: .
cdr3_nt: TGTGCCAGCAGTTCTTCAGGTTCTAATGAAAAACTGTTTTTT
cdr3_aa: CASSSSGSNEKLFF

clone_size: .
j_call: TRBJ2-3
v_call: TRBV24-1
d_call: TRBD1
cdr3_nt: TGTGCCACCAGTGAGACCGGGACAGCCGGCACAGATACGCAGTATTTT
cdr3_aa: CATSETGTAGTDTQYF

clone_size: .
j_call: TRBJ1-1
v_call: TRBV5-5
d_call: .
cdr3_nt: TGTGCCAGCAGCTTAAGACCAGGGGTTAACACTGAAGCTTTCTTT
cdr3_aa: CASSLRPGVNTEAFF

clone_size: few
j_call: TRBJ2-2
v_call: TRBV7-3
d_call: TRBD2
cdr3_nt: TGTGCCAGCAGCCGGGGACTAGCGGACACCGGGGAGCTGTTTTTT
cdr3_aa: CASSRGLADTGELFF

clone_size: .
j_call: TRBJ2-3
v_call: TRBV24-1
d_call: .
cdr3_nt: TGTGCCACCAGTGATTCTGGCAGAATCACAGATACGCAGTATTTT
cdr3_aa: CATSDSGRITDTQYF

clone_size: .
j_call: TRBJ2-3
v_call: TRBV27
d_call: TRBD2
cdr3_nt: TGTGCCAGCAGTTTAAGCGGGGGGGCGGGCACAGATACGCAGTATTTT
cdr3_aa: CASSLSGGAGTDTQYF

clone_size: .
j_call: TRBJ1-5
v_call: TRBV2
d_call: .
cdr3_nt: TGTGCCAGCAGTGAACGTCGGGGTCCGAATCAGCCCCAGCATTTT
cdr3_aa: CASSERRGPNQPQHF

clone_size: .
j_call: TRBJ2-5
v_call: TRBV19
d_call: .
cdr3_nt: TGTGCCAGTAGTATAGATCCCAACCAAGAGACCCAGTACTTC
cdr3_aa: CASSIDPNQETQYF

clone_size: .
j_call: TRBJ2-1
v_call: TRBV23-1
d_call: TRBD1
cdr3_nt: TGCGCCAGCTGCCTATTTGAGACAGGGGAGAACAATGAGCAGTTCTTC
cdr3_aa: CASCLFETGENNEQFF

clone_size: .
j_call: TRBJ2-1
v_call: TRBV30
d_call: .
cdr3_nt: TGTGCCTGGACCGCAGGTCTCCCCTACAATGAGCAGTTCTTC
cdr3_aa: CAWTAGLPYNEQFF

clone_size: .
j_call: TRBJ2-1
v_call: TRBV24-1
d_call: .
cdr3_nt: TGTGCCACCAGTGCCCAGATAAACCCCCAGCAGTTCTTC
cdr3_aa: CATSAQINPQQFF

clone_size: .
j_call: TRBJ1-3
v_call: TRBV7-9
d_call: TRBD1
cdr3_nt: TGTGCCAGCAGCTTGCCCAGGGGGTTCACCATATATTTT
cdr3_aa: CASSLPRGFTIYF

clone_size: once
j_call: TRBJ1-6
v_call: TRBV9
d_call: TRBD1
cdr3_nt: TGTGCCAGCAGCGTTGGGGACAGAGTTAATTCACCCCTCCACTTT
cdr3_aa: CASSVGDRVNSPLHF

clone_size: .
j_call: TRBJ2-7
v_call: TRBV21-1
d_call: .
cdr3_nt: TGTGACATAAATCCCCAGGCCACCTACGAGCAGTACTTC
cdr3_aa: CDINPQATYEQYF

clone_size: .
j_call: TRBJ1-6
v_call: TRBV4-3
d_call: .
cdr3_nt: TGCGCCAGCAGCCAAGACACAGGGACCTCCTATAATTCACCCCTCCACTTT
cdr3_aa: CASSQDTGTSYNSPLHF

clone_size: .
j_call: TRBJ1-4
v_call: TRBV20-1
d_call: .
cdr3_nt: TGCAGTGCTAGTACCAGATATGAAAAACTGTTTTTT
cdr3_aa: CSASTRYEKLFF

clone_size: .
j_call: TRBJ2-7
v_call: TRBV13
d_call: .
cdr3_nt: TGTGCCAGCAGCTCTTTAACCTACGAGCAGTACTTC
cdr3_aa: CASSSLTYEQYF

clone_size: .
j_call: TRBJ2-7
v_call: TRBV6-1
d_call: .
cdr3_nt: TGTGCCAGCAGTGAAGCGTGGCCCGTGGTGGACGAGCAGTACTTC
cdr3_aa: CASSEAWPVVDEQYF

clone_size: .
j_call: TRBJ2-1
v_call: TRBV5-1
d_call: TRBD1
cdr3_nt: TGCGCCAGCAGCTCACAGGGGGCAAATAATGAGCAGTTCTTC
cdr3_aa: CASSSQGANNEQFF

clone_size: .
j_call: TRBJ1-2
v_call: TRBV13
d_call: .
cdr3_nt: TGTGCCAGCAGCTTAGTACAGGGCTATGGCTACACCTTC
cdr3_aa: CASSLVQGYGYTF

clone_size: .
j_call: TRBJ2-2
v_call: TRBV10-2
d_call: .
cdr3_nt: TGCGCCAGCAGTGAGTTCGGGGGGCCGGCCGGGGAGCTGTTTTTT
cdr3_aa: CASSEFGGPAGELFF

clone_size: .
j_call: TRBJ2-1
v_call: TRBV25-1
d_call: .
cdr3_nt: TGTGCCAGCAGTGCCCAGGACTTATACAATGAGCAGTTCTTC
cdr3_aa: CASSAQDLYNEQFF

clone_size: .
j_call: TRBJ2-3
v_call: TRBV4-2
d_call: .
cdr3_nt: TGTGCCAGCAGTCGAGGACTATCCCAGAGCACAGATACGCAGTATTTT
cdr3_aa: CASSRGLSQSTDTQYF

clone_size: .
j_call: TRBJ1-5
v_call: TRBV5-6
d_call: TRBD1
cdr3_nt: TGTGCCAGCAGTTGGCAGGGGACAGACAATCAGCCCCAGCATTTT
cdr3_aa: CASSWQGTDNQPQHF